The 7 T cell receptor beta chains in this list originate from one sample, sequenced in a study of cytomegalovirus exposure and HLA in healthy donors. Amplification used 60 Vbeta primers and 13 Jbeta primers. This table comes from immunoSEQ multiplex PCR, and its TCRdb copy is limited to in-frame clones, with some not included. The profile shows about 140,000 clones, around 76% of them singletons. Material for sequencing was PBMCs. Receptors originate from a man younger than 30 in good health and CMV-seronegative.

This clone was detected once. The chain's CDR3 is CASSLSFVPAGGGTTDTQYF. The CDR3, as DNA: TGTGCCAGCAGTTTATCGTTCGTCCCCGCGGGAGGGGGAACCACAGATACGCAGTATTTT. V usage is TRBV27 and J usage is TRBJ2-3; 9 bases agree with TRBD2. The trim removed 0 bases at V and 2 bases at J, leaving 15 bases unmatched. CDR1 MNHEY and CDR2 SMNVEV come from the germline V gene (reference sequence). This CDR3 has 20 residues.

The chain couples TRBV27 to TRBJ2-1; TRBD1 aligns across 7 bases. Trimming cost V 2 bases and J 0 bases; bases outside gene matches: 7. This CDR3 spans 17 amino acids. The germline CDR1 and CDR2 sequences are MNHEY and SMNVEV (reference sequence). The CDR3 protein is CASSLVTGTVSYNEQFF. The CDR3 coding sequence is TGTGCCAGCAGTTTAGTTACCGGGACAGTCTCCTACAATGAGCAGTTCTTC.

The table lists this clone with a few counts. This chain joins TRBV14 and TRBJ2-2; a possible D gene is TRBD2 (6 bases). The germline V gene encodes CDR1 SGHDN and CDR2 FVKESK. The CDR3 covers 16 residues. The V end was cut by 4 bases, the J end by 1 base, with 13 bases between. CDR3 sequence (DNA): TGTGCCAGCAGCCGTCCGGGACTGAGGAACACCGGGGAGCTGTTTTTT. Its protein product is CASSRPGLRNTGELFF.

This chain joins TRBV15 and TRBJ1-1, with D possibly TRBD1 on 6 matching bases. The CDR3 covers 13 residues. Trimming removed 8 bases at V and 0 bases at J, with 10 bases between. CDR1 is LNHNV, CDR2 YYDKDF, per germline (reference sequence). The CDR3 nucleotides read TGTGCCACCGGGACAAACCTGAACACTGAAGCTTTCTTT. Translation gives CATGTNLNTEAFF.

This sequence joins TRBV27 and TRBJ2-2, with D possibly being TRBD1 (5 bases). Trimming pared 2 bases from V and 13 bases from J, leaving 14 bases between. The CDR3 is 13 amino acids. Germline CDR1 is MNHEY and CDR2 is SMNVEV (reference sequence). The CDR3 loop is CASSLLSRGRLFF. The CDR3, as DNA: TGTGCCAGCAGTTTACTAAGTAGGGGTAGGCTGTTTTTT.

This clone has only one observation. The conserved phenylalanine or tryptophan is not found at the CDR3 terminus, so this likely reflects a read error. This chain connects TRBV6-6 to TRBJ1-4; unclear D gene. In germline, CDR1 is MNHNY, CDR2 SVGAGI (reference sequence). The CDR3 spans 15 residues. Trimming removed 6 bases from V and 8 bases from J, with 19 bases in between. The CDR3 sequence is CASSPTEVTVEKLFV. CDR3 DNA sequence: TGTGCCAGCAGCCCAACCGAGGTGACGGTAGAAAAACTGTTTGTT.

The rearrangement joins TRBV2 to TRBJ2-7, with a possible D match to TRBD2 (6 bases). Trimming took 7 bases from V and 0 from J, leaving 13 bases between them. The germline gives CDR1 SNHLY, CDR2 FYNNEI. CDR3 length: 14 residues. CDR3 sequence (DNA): TGTGCCAGCAATGAGGGACTCATCTCCTACGAGCAGTACTTC. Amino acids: CASNEGLISYEQYF.